Listed below are T cell receptor beta chains from one sample, sequenced in a study of cytomegalovirus exposure and HLA in healthy donors. Some clones are missing from TCRdb's copy, which holds only in-frame ones; the method was immunoSEQ multiplex PCR. The sample lists roughly 98,000 clones; more than 60% were seen once. The sequenced sample consisted of PBMCs. The receptors were gathered from a man between 45 and 60 years old in good health and CMV-seronegative. The CDR3 runs from the conserved cysteine through the conserved F or W. The D gene is left open where the match is weak. Only part of the rows carry a size: once, few, many, or a class if the clone is expanded.

abundance	v_gene	d_gene	j_gene	CDR3aa	CDR3nt
.	TRBV10-3	TRBD1	TRBJ2-1	CAIRQGANNEQFF	TGTGCCATCCGACAGGGGGCTAACAATGAGCAGTTCTTC
few	TRBV7-9	.	TRBJ2-3	CASSVSGGTDTQYF	TGTGCCAGCAGCGTGAGTGGGGGGACAGATACGCAGTATTTT
.	TRBV6-5	.	TRBJ2-7	CASRGTRERDEQYF	TGTGCCAGCAGAGGGACAAGAGAAAGGGACGAGCAGTACTTC
.	TRBV6-1	.	TRBJ2-7	CASSVKEHNEQYF	TGTGCCAGCAGCGTAAAGGAGCACAACGAGCAGTACTTC
.	TRBV7-9	TRBD1	TRBJ1-1	CASSQRPGGGEAFF	TGTGCCAGCAGCCAAAGGCCAGGGGGCGGGGAAGCTTTCTTT
.	TRBV29-1	.	TRBJ2-1	CSVEDGGGPSRNEQFF	TGCAGCGTTGAAGATGGCGGGGGCCCCTCTCGGAATGAGCAGTTCTTC
.	TRBV5-6	.	TRBJ1-1	CASSLASRVVSEAFF	TGTGCCAGCAGCTTGGCGAGCAGGGTGGTGTCGGAAGCTTTCTTT
few	TRBV28	.	TRBJ2-5	CASSLSLTLGEQYF	TGTGCCAGCAGTTTGTCCCTGACTTTGGGAGAGCAGTACTTC
.	TRBV11-2	.	TRBJ1-4	CASSSRGRRANEKLFF	TGTGCCAGCAGCTCCCGGGGCAGGAGGGCTAATGAAAAACTGTTTTTT
few	TRBV9	TRBD1	TRBJ1-2	CASSRTGEISGYTF	TGTGCCAGCAGCCGAACAGGGGAGATTAGTGGCTACACCTTC
.	TRBV19	TRBD2	TRBJ2-1	CASRSRREAGAYNEQFF	TGTGCCAGTAGGAGCCGACGAGAAGCGGGAGCCTACAATGAGCAGTTCTTC
.	TRBV6-1	TRBD1	TRBJ2-7	CASSELGQLYEQYF	TGTGCCAGCAGTGAACTGGGACAGCTCTACGAGCAGTACTTC
.	TRBV11-2	TRBD1	TRBJ2-7	CASSQTGTGIYEQYF	TGTGCCAGCAGCCAGACCGGGACAGGCATTTACGAGCAGTACTTC
.	TRBV29-1	.	TRBJ2-2	CSVDPGEMPGELFF	TGCAGCGTTGACCCAGGGGAGATGCCCGGGGAGCTGTTTTTT
.	TRBV28	.	TRBJ1-1	CASSLRGRTEAFF	TGTGCCAGCAGTTTAAGGGGCCGGACTGAAGCTTTCTTT
once	TRBV6-1	TRBD1	TRBJ1-2	CASSQGGAYGYTF	TGTGCCAGCAGCCAAGGGGGCGCTTATGGCTACACCTTC
.	TRBV6-5	.	TRBJ2-2	CASSYSPGHLTGELFF	TGTGCCAGCAGTTACTCCCCGGGACACCTCACCGGGGAGCTGTTTTTT
.	TRBV5-1	.	TRBJ2-5	CASSLARETQYF	TGCGCCAGCAGCTTGGCCAGGGAGACCCAGTACTTC
.	TRBV6-5	TRBD1	TRBJ2-7	CASSPGQGVIYEQYF	TGTGCCAGCAGCCCCGGACAGGGGGTGATCTACGAGCAGTACTTC
.	TRBV7-7	.	TRBJ2-3	CASSLGSSIADTQYF	TGTGCTAGCAGCTTGGGTAGCTCTATCGCAGATACGCAGTATTTT
few	TRBV19	TRBD1	TRBJ1-5	CASSTTGGSNQPQHF	TGTGCCAGTAGTACAACAGGGGGTAGCAATCAGCCCCAGCATTTT
once	TRBV19	.	TRBJ2-2	CASSIAGDTGELFF	TGTGCCAGTAGTATCGCAGGGGACACCGGGGAGCTGTTTTTT
once	TRBV28	TRBD2	TRBJ2-1	CASSLPGGSGSDEQFF	TGTGCCAGCAGTTTACCCGGGGGTAGCGGGAGCGATGAGCAGTTCTTC
.	TRBV6-6	TRBD2	TRBJ2-3	CASSTTSVTDTQYF	TGTGCCAGCAGTACAACTAGCGTCACAGATACGCAGTATTTT
.	TRBV15	.	TRBJ2-1	CATSISLTGKYNEQFF	TGTGCCACCAGCATTAGTTTGACGGGGAAATACAATGAGCAGTTCTTC
.	TRBV11-2	.	TRBJ2-3	CASSRRTQTSTDTQYF	TGTGCCAGCAGCCGTAGGACACAAACTAGCACAGATACGCAGTATTTT
.	TRBV5-6	TRBD2	TRBJ2-5	CASSPGLAGGRVGKTQYF	TGTGCCAGCAGCCCGGGACTAGCGGGAGGGCGGGTCGGTAAGACCCAGTACTTC
few	TRBV7-2	.	TRBJ1-2	CASSLRGSDYGYTF	TGTGCCAGCAGCTTAAGGGGGAGCGACTATGGCTACACCTTC